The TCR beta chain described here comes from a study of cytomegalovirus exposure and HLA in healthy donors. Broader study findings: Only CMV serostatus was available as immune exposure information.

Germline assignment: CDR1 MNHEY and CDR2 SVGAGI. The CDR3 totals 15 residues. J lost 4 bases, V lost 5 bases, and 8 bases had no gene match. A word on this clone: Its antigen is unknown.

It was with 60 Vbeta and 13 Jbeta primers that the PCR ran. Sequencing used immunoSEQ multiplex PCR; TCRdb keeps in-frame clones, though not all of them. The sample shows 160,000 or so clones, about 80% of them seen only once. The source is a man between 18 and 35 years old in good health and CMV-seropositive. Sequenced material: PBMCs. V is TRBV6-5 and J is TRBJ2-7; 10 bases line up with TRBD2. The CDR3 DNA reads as TGTGCCAGCAGTCTAACTAGCGGGACCCATTACGAGCAGTACTTC. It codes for CASSLTSGTHYEQYF.